This T cell receptor beta chain was captured by sequencing in a study of brain T cells in children with intractable seizures. Time point reported: blood from clinic visit 5 months post-surgery; TSC patient then seizure free. The sequenced cases were selected for having the highest brain T cell transcript signatures. TCRdb's copy holds only in-frame clones and misses some; the assay was immunoSEQ multiplex PCR. The sample holds approximately 330,000 clones; over 90% are singletons and the top ten take 5.5% to 6%. Study-wide points: Pre-surgery blood may have been undersampled, hiding some clones.

On this clone: Its antigen is still unknown.

V gave up 4 bases and J gave up 3 bases, with 12 bases separating them. The CDR3 consists of 14 residues. Per germline, CDR1 MNHEY and CDR2 SVGAGI. The rearrangement joins TRBV6-5 to TRBJ1-2, with unresolved D. The clonotype was recovered from a boy in the first two years of life with tuberous sclerosis and intractable seizures. Sample: peripheral blood, taken approximately 5 months after surgery. As DNA, the CDR3 is TGTGCCAGCAGTTCACGCCCTTTTGACTATGGCTACACCTTC. The encoded protein is CASSSRPFDYGYTF.